The TCR beta chain under discussion was sequenced for a study of CD8 T cells in ankylosing spondylitis. Overall study findings and caveats: Certain motif variants had earlier appeared in reactive arthritis synovial fluid and blood.

Library preparation for TCR beta used quantitative 5'-RACE with molecular barcodes. TCRdb independently ran MiXCR on the 5' RACE reads; one entry per CDR3 protein. This repertoire shows roughly 240,000 distinct CDR3 sequences, 8% to 9% found once; its top ten account for about 5%. This clonotype turned up a few times. The antigen remains undetermined. Sequenced sample: blood, either unsorted or a sorted T cell fraction (not recorded which). The clonotype was recovered from a female donor with ankylosing spondylitis or in good health (not recorded which).

This CDR3 reads CSAGTSGSARETQYF. For the CDR3, the DNA is TGCAGTGCTGGGACTAGCGGGAGTGCGAGGGAGACCCAGTACTTC. The V and J genes are TRBV20-1 and TRBJ2-5; 14 bases match TRBD2. The CDR3 runs 15 residues. With 5 bases clipped from V and 5 bases from J, the junction kept 7 bases outside the gene matches. Germline CDR1 and CDR2: DFQATT and SNEGSKA (reference sequence).